Following are 27 T cell receptor beta chains from one sample sequenced in a study of long-term antiretroviral therapy in people with HIV. The libraries were made with immunoSEQ v3.0 at survey level. Profiled with immunoSEQ multiplex PCR; TCRdb holds only in-frame clones, not every one. This sample carries roughly 15,000 clones, 88% of them seen once, and the ten largest clones take around 12%. Sequences were derived from unsorted PBMCs, sampled 6.9 years after starting antiretroviral therapy. Every receptor here comes from a man aged 45-65 years with HIV.

Points on this clone: One junction end disagrees with the germline gene, perhaps due to a read error. The chain uses TRBV2 and TRBJ1-1; D remains unclear. Germline assignment: CDR1 SNHLY and CDR2 FYNNEI. The CDR3 has 12 residues. This CDR3 is CASSEDLRAAGF. CDR3 DNA: TGTGCCAGCAGTGAAGATTTGCGGGCAGCGGGGTTT.

This clone was seen just once. The chain has TRBV2 and TRBJ2-7, with 9 bases aligning to TRBD2. The length of the CDR3 is 13 residues. Per the germline V gene, CDR1 is SNHLY and CDR2 is FYNNEI. V shed 8 bases, J shed 4 bases, and the junction held 6 bases outside the gene matches. The CDR3 DNA reads TGTGCCAGCTGGTCTAGCGGGAAATACGAGCAGTACTTC. Protein: CASWSSGKYEQYF. Supplemented by reference TRBV2 and TRBJ2-7, the full variable domain reads EPEVTQTPSHQVTQMGQEVILRCVPISNHLYFYWYRQILGQKVEFLVSFYNNEISEKSEIFDDQFSVERPDGSNFTLKIRSTKLEDSAMYFCASWSSGKYEQYFGPGTRLTVT.

The CDR3 DNA sequence: TGTGCCAGCAGCTTATTGGCAGGGCCCTACGAGCAGTACTTC. Amino acid sequence: CASSLLAGPYEQYF. The chain uses TRBV7-9 and TRBJ2-7, with a possible D match to TRBD1 (5 bases). V gave up 2 bases and J gave up 2 bases, with 10 bases separating them. From germline, CDR1 is SEHNR and CDR2 FQNEAQ (reference sequence). CDR3 length: 14 residues.

Written as DNA, the CDR3 is TGTGCCAGTACTCCGCTAGGGGGGGACGGACAGCCCCAGCATTTT. It encodes CASTPLGGDGQPQHF. The chain has TRBV19 and TRBJ1-5; D might be TRBD1 (6 bases). In germline, CDR1 is LNHDA, CDR2 SQIVND (reference sequence). The CDR3 contains 15 residues. Trimming left V 7 bases short and J 7 bases short, with 20 bases between.

The V and J genes are TRBV9 and TRBJ2-3, with D possibly matching TRBD1 (5 bases). V lost 4 bases to trimming and J lost 0 bases, with 15 bases between them. Germline CDR1 SGDLS, CDR2 YYNGEE. This CDR3 comprises 16 residues. The CDR3 here is CASSLLTDTSTDTQYF. For the CDR3, the DNA is TGTGCCAGCAGCTTACTAACGGACACCAGCACAGATACGCAGTATTTT.

This sequence joins TRBV4-3 and TRBJ2-7; possibly TRBD1 for D (7 bases). Germline lookup yields CDR1 LGHNA and CDR2 YSLEER. The CDR3 runs 16 residues. Trimming took off 0 bases at V and 3 bases at J, with 15 bases between the two ends. In DNA, the CDR3 is TGCGCCAGCAGCCAAGATTGGGGGGCAGGGGGCTACGAGCAGTACTTC. This sequence encodes CASSQDWGAGGYEQYF.

The V and J genes are TRBV10-3 and TRBJ1-5; 7 positions agree with TRBD1. Germline CDR1 is ENHRY and CDR2 is SYGVKD. V gave up 5 bases and J gave up 2 bases; unmatched junction bases: 9. The CDR3 contains 16 residues. DNA for the CDR3: TGTGCCATCAGTCCGAGACAGGGAGAGGGCAATCAGCCCCAGCATTTT. Residues: CAISPRQGEGNQPQHF.

This chain connects TRBV6-5 to TRBJ1-1, with 7 bases fitting TRBD1. The germline gives CDR1 MNHEY, CDR2 SVGAGI. Trimming took 1 base from V and 3 from J; bases not matched to a gene: 8. CDR3 length: 16 amino acids. In DNA, the CDR3 is TGTGCCAGCAGTTACTTGGGAAGGGGGCAGGACACTGAAGCTTTCTTT. The encoded protein is CASSYLGRGQDTEAFF.

This rearrangement joins TRBV9 to TRBJ2-7, with D perhaps matching TRBD2 (5 bases). V was clipped by 4 bases and J by 0 bases, with 17 bases between them. The CDR3 loop spans 16 amino acids. Per the germline V gene, CDR1 is SGDLS and CDR2 is YYNGEE. CDR3 protein: CASSPLERILSYEQYF. In nucleotides, the CDR3 is TGTGCCAGCAGCCCTCTCGAGCGGATACTCTCCTACGAGCAGTACTTC.

The chain is built from TRBV19 and TRBJ2-5; 9 bases agree with TRBD2. The germline gives CDR1 LNHDA, CDR2 SQIVND (reference sequence). This CDR3 is 17 amino acids long. V was clipped by 1 base and J by 1 base; unmatched bases: 7. The DNA for the CDR3 is TGTGCCAGTAGTATAGTCGCTAGCGGGGCACTCCAAGAGACCCAGTACTTC. It encodes CASSIVASGALQETQYF.

The V gene is TRBV5-6, the J gene TRBJ2-5; maybe TRBD2 (6 bases). The CDR3 has 14 amino acids. V dropped 0 bases and J dropped 3 bases, with 9 bases sitting between them. CDR1 SGHDT and CDR2 YYEEEE come from the germline V gene. As DNA, the CDR3 is TGTGCCAGCAGCTTGGGGCGGGAAAAAGAGACCCAGTACTTC. It translates to CASSLGREKETQYF.

The V and J genes are TRBV14 and TRBJ2-5; 9 positions agree with TRBD1. The germline V gene has CDR1 SGHDN and CDR2 FVKESK. The ends lost 4 bases at V and 3 bases at J; junction bases unmatched: 6. The CDR3 contains 15 residues. CDR3 region: CASSPDRGWEETQYF. CDR3 sequence (DNA): TGTGCCAGCAGCCCGGACAGGGGTTGGGAAGAGACCCAGTACTTC.

This clone occurred once. The CDR3 DNA follows: TGCGCCAGCAGCAAGGGAGGTGGGACGGCAACTAATGAAAAACTGTTTTTT. It is translated as CASSKGGGTATNEKLFF. This chain connects TRBV4-3 to TRBJ1-4; D is possibly TRBD1 (5 bases). The V gene's germline CDR1 is LGHNA and CDR2 YSLEER. The ends were cut back, 5 bases at V and 0 bases at J, with 16 bases in the middle. This CDR3 is built from 17 residues.

The V gene is TRBV20-1, the J gene TRBJ2-7; maybe TRBD1 (6 bases). The CDR3 is made up of 11 amino acids. V was trimmed by 6 bases and J by 4 bases, leaving 10 bases between them. The V gene's germline CDR1 is DFQATT and CDR2 SNEGSKA (reference sequence). The CDR3 DNA is TGCAGTGCACAAACAGGGTACGAGCAGTACTTC. Its protein product is CSAQTGYEQYF.

V gene TRBV7-8 combines with J gene TRBJ2-3, with D possibly matching TRBD2 (6 bases). This CDR3 is built from 14 residues. Germline V gives CDR1 SGHVS, CDR2 FQNEAQ. V was cut by 7 bases and J by 5 bases, with 16 bases left in between. The CDR3 DNA follows: TGTGCCAGCAAGCGGACTACGGCGGTAGATACGCAGTATTTT. Protein product: CASKRTTAVDTQYF. Drawing the rest from reference TRBV7-8 and TRBJ2-3, the complete variable domain is GAGVSQSPRYKVAKRGQDVALRCDPISGHVSLFWYQQALGQGPEFLTYFQNEAQLDKSGLPSDRFFAERPEGSVSTLKIQRTQQEDSAVYLCASKRTTAVDTQYFGPGTRLTVL.

In its sample, this clone ranks as medium-sized. The chain links TRBV4-1 to TRBJ2-1; the D gene is possibly TRBD2 (7 bases). CDR1 is MGHRA, CDR2 YSYEKL, per germline. Trimming removed 1 base at V and 8 bases at J, with 12 bases between. This CDR3 comprises 14 residues. CDR3 sequence: CASSQAEGGYEQFF. The CDR3 coding sequence is TGCGCCAGCAGCCAAGCGGAGGGGGGGTATGAGCAGTTCTTC.

This clone has a single count. The chain carries TRBV13 and TRBJ2-7, with 9 bases fitting TRBD1. This CDR3 spans 13 amino acids. Trimming cost V 4 bases and J 3 bases; bases outside gene matches: 1. From germline, CDR1 is PRHDT and CDR2 FYEKMQ (reference sequence). In DNA form, the CDR3 reads TGTGCCAGCAGCTGGGACAGGGACTACGAGCAGTACTTC. Its protein product is CASSWDRDYEQYF.

This clone was recorded only once. V is TRBV14 and J is TRBJ1-1; D gene uncertain. The CDR3 is 13 residues long. V gave up 8 bases and J gave up 11 bases, with 21 bases separating them. The V gene's germline CDR1 is SGHDN and CDR2 FVKESK. Here the CDR3 DNA reads TGTGCCAGCGGGAAGGGAGAAGGCCTGGGGGCTTTCTTT. Translating gives CASGKGEGLGAFF. The full variable domain, rest sourced from reference TRBV14 and TRBJ1-1, is EAGVTQFPSHSVIEKGQTVTLRCDPISGHDNLYWYRRVMGKEIKFLLHFVKESKQDESGMPNNRFLAERTGGTYSTLKVQPAELEDSGVYFCASGKGEGLGAFFGQGTRLTVV.

This chain connects TRBV27 to TRBJ1-1, with D possibly being TRBD1 (6 bases). The CDR3 runs to 15 residues. CDR1 is MNHEY and CDR2 is SMNVEV in the germline V gene (reference sequence). V lost 5 bases, J lost 4 bases, and 17 bases lay in between. The CDR3 here is CASSPLGQQLTEAFF. CDR3 bases: TGTGCCAGCAGTCCCCTTGGACAGCAACTCACTGAAGCTTTCTTT.

The chain combines TRBV6-7 with TRBJ2-3; weak D call: TRBD2 (6 bases). TRBV6-7 counts as an open reading frame of uncertain function. V was shortened by 6 bases and J by 13 bases, with 17 bases between the two germline ends. The CDR3 is made up of 12 amino acids. In DNA, the CDR3 is TGTGCCAGCAGCGATGCGGGGCCCCCCAAGTATTTT. It encodes CASSDAGPPKYF.

The V call is TRBV7-9, the J call TRBJ1-1; D not resolved. V gave up 2 bases and J gave up 0 bases, with 7 bases separating them. Germline CDR1 and CDR2: SEHNR and FQNEAQ (reference sequence). The CDR3 has 14 amino acids. The CDR3 nucleotides are TGTGCCAGCAGCTTAACGACTATGAACACTGAAGCTTTCTTT. Protein: CASSLTTMNTEAFF.

CDR3 sequence: CASSLGPTGELFF. DNA of the CDR3: TGTGCCAGCAGCTTAGGTCCGACCGGGGAGCTGTTTTTT. The chain joins TRBV7-6 to TRBJ2-2; no firm D call. V lost 1 base and J 5 bases, leaving 5 bases between the germline ends. Germline values: CDR1 SGHVS, CDR2 FNYEAQ. The CDR3 consists of 13 residues.

This clone was recorded only once. V and J are TRBV18 and TRBJ1-2; D unclear. Germline assignment: CDR1 KGHSH and CDR2 LQKENI. This CDR3 has 14 residues. V was clipped by 1 base and J by 0 bases, with 6 bases between them. This CDR3 reads CASSPQRANYGYTF. The CDR3 DNA reads TGTGCCAGCTCACCACAGAGAGCTAACTATGGCTACACCTTC.

This clone appeared a single time. V and J are TRBV15 and TRBJ2-1, with 9 bases fitting TRBD2. Germline-derived CDR1 and CDR2 are LNHNV and YYDKDF (reference sequence). The CDR3 is 15 residues long. Losses at the gene ends were 9 bases for V and 8 bases for J; bases not matched to a gene: 14. CDR3 sequence: CATAKASGTLDEQFF. The CDR3, as DNA: TGTGCCACAGCTAAAGCTAGCGGGACTTTAGATGAGCAGTTCTTC.

This chain links TRBV5-4 with TRBJ1-2, with D unclear. The CDR3 is made up of 15 amino acids. V was pared by 1 base and J by 6 bases, with 16 bases between. The germline CDR1 and CDR2 sequences are SGHNT and YYREEE (reference sequence). The CDR3 DNA is TGTGCCAGCAGCTTGATTAGGACGGATATGCATGGCTACACCTTC. It encodes CASSLIRTDMHGYTF.

The V gene is TRBV28, the J gene TRBJ1-4; TRBD1 is a possible D gene (6 bases). This CDR3 comprises 16 residues. Germline V gene data show CDR1 as MDHEN and CDR2 as SYDVKM. The V and J ends lost 3 bases and 2 bases respectively, with 13 bases between them. The CDR3 DNA reads TGTGCCAGCAGTTTCATCGTCGGACAGACTAATGAAAAACTGTTTTTT. Translating gives CASSFIVGQTNEKLFF.

The chain links TRBV30 to TRBJ2-1, with 11 bases identical to TRBD2. Germline-derived CDR1 and CDR2 are GTSNPN and SVGIG (reference sequence). Trimming took 4 bases from V and 5 from J; bases not matched to a gene: 4. The CDR3 is 14 residues long. CDR3 bases: TGTGCCTGGACACTAGCGGGAGTTGACAATGAGCAGTTCTTC. This encodes CAWTLAGVDNEQFF.